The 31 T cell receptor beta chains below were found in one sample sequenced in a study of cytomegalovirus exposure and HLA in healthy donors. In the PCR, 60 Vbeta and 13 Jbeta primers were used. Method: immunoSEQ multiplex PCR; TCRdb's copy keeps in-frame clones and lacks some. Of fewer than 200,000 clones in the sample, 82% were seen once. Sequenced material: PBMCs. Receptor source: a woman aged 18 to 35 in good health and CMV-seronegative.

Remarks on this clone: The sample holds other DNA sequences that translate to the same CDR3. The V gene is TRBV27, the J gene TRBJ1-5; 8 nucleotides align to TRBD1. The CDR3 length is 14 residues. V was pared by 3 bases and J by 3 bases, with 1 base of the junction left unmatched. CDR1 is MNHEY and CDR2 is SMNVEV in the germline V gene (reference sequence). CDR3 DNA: TGTGCCAGCAGTTTGGACAGGGACAATCAGCCCCAGCATTTT. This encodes CASSLDRDNQPQHF.

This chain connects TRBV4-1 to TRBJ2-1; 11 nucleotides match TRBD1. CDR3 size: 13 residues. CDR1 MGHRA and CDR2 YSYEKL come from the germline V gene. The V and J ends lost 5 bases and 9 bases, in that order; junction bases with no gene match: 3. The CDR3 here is CASSWTGGSEQFF. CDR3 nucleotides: TGCGCCAGCAGCTGGACAGGGGGCAGTGAGCAGTTCTTC.

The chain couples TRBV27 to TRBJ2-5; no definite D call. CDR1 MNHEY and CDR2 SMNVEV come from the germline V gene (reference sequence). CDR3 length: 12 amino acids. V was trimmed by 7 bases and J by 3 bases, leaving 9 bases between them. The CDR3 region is CASNRPEETQYF. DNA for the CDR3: TGTGCCAGCAACCGCCCAGAAGAGACCCAGTACTTC.

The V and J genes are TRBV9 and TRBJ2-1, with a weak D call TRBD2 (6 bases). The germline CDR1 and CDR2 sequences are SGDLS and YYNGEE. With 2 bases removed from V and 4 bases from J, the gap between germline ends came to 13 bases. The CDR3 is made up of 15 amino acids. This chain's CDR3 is CASSVGGKSYNEQFF. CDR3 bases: TGTGCCAGCAGCGTGGGCGGGAAATCGTACAATGAGCAGTTCTTC.

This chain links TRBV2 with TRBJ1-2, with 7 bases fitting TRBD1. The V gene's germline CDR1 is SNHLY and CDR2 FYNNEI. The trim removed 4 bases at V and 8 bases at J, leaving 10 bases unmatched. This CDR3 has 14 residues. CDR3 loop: CASSVFEGAEGYTF. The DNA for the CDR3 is TGTGCCAGCAGTGTTTTTGAGGGGGCGGAAGGCTACACCTTC.

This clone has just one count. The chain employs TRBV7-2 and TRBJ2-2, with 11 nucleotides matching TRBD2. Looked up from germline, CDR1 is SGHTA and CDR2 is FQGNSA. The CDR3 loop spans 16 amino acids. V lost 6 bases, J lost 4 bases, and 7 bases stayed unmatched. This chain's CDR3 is CASRSSSGRITGELFF. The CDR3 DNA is TGTGCCAGCAGGTCGTCTAGCGGGAGGATCACCGGGGAGCTGTTTTTT.

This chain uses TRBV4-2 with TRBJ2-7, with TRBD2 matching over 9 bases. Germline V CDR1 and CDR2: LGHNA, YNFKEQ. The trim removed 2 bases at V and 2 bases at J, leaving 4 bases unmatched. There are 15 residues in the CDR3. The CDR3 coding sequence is TGTGCCAGCAGCCAATCTGCGGGGGGGGCCTACGAGCAGTACTTC. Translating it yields CASSQSAGGAYEQYF.

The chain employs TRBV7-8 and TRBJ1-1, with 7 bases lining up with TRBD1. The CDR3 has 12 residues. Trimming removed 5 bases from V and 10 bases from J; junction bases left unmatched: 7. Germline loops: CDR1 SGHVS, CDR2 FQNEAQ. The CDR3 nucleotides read TGTGCCAGCAGCCCAAGGACAGGTACAGCTTTCTTT. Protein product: CASSPRTGTAFF.

The CDR3 DNA is TGCAGCGTTGACATGGGACAGGGGGAAAAACTGTTTTTT. Encoded protein: CSVDMGQGEKLFF. V and J are TRBV29-1 and TRBJ1-4, with 10 bases lining up with TRBD1. The germline V gene encodes CDR1 SQVTM and CDR2 ANQGSEA. The CDR3 totals 13 residues. The trim removed 3 bases at V and 8 bases at J, leaving 3 bases unmatched.

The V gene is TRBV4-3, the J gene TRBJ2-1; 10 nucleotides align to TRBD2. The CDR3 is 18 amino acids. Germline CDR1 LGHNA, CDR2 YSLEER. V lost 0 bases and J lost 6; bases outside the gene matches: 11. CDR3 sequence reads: CASSQDPPSGSSLNEQFF. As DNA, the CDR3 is TGCGCCAGCAGCCAAGATCCCCCTAGCGGGAGTAGCCTCAATGAGCAGTTCTTC.

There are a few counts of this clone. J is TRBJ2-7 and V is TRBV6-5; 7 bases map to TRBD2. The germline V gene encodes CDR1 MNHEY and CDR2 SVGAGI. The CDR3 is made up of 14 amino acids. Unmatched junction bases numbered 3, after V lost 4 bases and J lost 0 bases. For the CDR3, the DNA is TGTGCCAGCAGTTCCGGGACTATCTCCTACGAGCAGTACTTC. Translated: CASSSGTISYEQYF.

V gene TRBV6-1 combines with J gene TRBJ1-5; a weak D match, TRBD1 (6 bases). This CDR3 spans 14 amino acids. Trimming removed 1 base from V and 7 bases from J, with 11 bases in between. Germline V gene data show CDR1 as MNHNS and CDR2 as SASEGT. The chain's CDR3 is CASSEDRAGQPQHF. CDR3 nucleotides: TGTGCCAGCAGTGAAGACAGGGCCGGACAGCCCCAGCATTTT.

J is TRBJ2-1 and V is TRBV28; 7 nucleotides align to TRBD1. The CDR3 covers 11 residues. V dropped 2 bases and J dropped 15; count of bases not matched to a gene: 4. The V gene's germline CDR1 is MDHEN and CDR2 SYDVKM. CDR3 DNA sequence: TGTGCCAGCAGTTTAGGCAGGGGGAGGTTCTTC. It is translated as CASSLGRGRFF.

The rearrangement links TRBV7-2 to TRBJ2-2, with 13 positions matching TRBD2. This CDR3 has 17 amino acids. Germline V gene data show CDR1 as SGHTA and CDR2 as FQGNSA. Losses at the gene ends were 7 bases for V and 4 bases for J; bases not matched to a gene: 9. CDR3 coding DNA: TGTGCCAGCAAAGGGACTAGCGGGATAGGTCTCACCGGGGAGCTGTTTTTT. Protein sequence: CASKGTSGIGLTGELFF.

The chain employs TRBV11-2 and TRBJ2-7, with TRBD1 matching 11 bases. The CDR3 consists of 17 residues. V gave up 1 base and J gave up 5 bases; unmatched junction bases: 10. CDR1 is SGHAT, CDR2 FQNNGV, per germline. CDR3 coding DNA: TGTGCCAGCAGCTTAGGCGCCTGGACAGGGGGCCAAGACGAGCAGTACTTC. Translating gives CASSLGAWTGGQDEQYF.

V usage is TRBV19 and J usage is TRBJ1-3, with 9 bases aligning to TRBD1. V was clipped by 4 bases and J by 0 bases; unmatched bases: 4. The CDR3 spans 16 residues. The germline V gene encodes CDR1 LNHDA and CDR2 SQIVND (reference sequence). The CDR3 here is CASSKGQGNSGNTIYF. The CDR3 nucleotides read TGTGCCAGTAGTAAAGGACAGGGGAACTCTGGAAACACCATATATTTT.

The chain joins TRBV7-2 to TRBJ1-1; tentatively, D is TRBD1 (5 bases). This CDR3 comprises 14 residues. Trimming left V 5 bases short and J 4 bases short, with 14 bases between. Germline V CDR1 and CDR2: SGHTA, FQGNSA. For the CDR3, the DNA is TGTGCCAGCAGCCTTTGGACCGGGGGCACTGAAGCTTTCTTT. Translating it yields CASSLWTGGTEAFF.

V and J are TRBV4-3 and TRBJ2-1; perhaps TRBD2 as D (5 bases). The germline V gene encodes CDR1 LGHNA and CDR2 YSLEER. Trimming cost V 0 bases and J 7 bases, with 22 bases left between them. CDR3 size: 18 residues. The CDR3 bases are TGCGCCAGCAGCCAAGAAATGGCGCTAGCACCCCCCCTTAATGAGCAGTTCTTC. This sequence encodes CASSQEMALAPPLNEQFF.

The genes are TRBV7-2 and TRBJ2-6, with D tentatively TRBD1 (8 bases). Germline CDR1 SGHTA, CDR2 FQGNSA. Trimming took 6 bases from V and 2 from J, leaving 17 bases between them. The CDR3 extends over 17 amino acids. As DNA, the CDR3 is TGTGCCAGCAGTCCCCAGGGGGCGGGGGCTGGGGCCAACGTCCTGACTTTC. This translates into CASSPQGAGAGANVLTF.

Here the CDR3 DNA reads TGTGCCAGTAGTATACCATGGATGAGTGAGGGACTAGCGGGAGGATCCTCCTACGAGCAGTACTTC. Protein sequence: CASSIPWMSEGLAGGSSYEQYF. The rearrangement uses TRBV19 and TRBJ2-7, with TRBD2 matching 15 bases. The CDR3 spans 22 residues. CDR1 is LNHDA, CDR2 SQIVND, per germline (reference sequence). The J segment lost 0 bases and the V segment lost 2 bases, leaving 17 bases of the junction unmatched. Full variable domain (outside the CDR3, taken from reference TRBV19 and TRBJ2-7): DGGITQSPKYLFRKEGQNVTLSCEQNLNHDAMYWYRQDPGQGLRLIYYSQIVNDFQKGDIAEGYSVSREKKESFPLTVTSAQKNPTAFYLCASSIPWMSEGLAGGSSYEQYFGPGTRLTVT.

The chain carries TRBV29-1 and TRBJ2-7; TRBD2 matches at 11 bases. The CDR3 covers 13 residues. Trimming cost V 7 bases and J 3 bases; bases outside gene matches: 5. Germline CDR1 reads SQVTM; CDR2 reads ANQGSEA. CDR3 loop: CSAGTSGNYEQYF. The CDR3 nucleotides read TGCAGCGCTGGGACTAGCGGAAACTACGAGCAGTACTTC.

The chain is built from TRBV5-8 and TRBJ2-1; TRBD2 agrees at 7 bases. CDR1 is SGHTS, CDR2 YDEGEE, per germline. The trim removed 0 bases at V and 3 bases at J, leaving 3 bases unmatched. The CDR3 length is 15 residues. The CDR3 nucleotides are TGTGCCAGCAGCTTGGATGGGACTAACTACAATGAGCAGTTCTTC. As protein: CASSLDGTNYNEQFF. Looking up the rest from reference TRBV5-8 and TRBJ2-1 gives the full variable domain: EAGVTQSPTHLIKTRGQQATLRCSPISGHTSVYWYQQALGLGLQFLLWYDEGEERNRGNFPPRFSGRQFPNYSSELNVNALELEDSALYLCASSLDGTNYNEQFFGPGTRLTVL.

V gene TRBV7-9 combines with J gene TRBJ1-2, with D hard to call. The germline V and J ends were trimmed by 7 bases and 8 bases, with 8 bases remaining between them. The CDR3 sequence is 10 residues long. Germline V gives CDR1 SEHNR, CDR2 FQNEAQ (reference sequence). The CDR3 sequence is CASTDRGYTF. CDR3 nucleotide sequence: TGTGCCAGCACCGATCGGGGCTACACCTTC.

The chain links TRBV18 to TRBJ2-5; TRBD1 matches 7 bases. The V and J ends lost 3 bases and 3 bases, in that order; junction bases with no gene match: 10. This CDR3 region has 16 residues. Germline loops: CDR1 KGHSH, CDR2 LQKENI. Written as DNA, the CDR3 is TGTGCCAGCTCACCTAACCCGACCCAGGGGGAAGAGACCCAGTACTTC. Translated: CASSPNPTQGEETQYF. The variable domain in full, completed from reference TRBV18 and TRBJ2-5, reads NAGVMQNPRHLVRRRGQEARLRCSPMKGHSHVYWYRQLPEEGLKFMVYLQKENIIDESGMPKERFSAEFPKEGPSILRIQQVVRGDSAAYFCASSPNPTQGEETQYFGPGTRLLVL.

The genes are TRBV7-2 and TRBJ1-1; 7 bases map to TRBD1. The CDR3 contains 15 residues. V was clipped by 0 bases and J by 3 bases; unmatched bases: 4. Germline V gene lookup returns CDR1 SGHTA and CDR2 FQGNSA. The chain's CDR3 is CASSLAAGGYTEAFF. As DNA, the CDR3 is TGTGCCAGCAGCTTAGCGGCAGGGGGGTACACTGAAGCTTTCTTT.

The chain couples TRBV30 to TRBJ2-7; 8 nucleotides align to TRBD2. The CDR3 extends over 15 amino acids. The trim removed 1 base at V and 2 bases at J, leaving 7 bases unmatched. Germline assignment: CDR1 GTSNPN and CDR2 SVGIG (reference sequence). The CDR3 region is CAWSELAAATYEQYF. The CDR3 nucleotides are TGTGCCTGGAGTGAACTAGCGGCTGCTACCTACGAGCAGTACTTC.

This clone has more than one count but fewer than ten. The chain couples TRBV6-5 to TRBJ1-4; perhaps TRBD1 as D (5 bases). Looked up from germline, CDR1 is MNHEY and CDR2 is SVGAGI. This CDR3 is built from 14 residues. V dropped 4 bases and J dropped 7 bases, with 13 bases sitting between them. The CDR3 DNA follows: TGTGCCAGCAGTTCCGGACAAACATCTGAAAAACTGTTTTTT. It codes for CASSSGQTSEKLFF.

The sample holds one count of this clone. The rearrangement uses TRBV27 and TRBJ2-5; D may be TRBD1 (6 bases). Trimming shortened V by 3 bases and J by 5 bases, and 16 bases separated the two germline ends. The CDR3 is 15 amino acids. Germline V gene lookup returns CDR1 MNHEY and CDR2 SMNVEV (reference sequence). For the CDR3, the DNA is TGTGCCAGCAGTTTTATTGGGGGCGGCCGGGAGACCCAGTACTTC. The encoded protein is CASSFIGGGRETQYF.

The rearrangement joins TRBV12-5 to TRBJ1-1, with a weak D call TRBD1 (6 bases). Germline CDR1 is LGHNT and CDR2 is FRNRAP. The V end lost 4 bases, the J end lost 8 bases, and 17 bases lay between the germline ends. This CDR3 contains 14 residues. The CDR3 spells CASGSTQGLGEAFF. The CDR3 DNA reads TGTGCTAGTGGTTCAACCCAGGGGTTAGGAGAAGCTTTCTTT.

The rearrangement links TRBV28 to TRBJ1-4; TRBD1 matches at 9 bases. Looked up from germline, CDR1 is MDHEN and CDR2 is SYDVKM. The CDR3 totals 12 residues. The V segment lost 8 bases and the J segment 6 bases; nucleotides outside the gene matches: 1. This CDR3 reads CASWDRDEKLFF. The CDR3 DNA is TGTGCCAGCTGGGACAGGGATGAAAAACTGTTTTTT. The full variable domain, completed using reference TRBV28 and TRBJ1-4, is DVKVTQSSRYLVKRTGEKVFLECVQDMDHENMFWYRQDPGLGLRLIYFSYDVKMKEKGDIPEGYSVSREKKERFSLILESASTNQTSMYLCASWDRDEKLFFGSGTQLSVL.

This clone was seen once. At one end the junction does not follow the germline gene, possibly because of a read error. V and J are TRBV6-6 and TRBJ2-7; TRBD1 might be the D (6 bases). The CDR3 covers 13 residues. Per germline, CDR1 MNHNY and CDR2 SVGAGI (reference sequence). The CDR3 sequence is CASTMRQAGIRSF. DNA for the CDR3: TGTGCCAGCACCATGAGACAGGCCGGAATTCGATCCTTC.